The 21 T cell receptor beta chains below come from one sample, sequenced in a study of PD-L1 blockade in urothelial cancer. Repertoires were generated with immunoSEQ multiplex PCR, while TCRdb's copy carries only in-frame clones and drops some. Here the sample spans tens of thousands of clones, under 90% being singletons. The time point here: peripheral blood 6 weeks after treatment start. Sequenced material: PBMCs, taken around atezolizumab (anti-PD-L1) treatment. These receptors came from a man in his 70s with urothelial cancer.

The chain combines TRBV5-8 with TRBJ2-1; possibly TRBD1 for D (5 bases). Trimming pared 1 base from V and 6 bases from J, leaving 14 bases between. This CDR3 has 15 residues. In germline, CDR1 is SGHTS, CDR2 YDEGEE. The CDR3 nucleotides are TGTGCCAGCAGCTTGAAGGGGTCGGTGGGCAATGAGCAGTTCTTC. Translated, it gives CASSLKGSVGNEQFF.

The rearrangement uses TRBV11-1 and TRBJ2-7; TRBD1 agrees at 9 bases. J lost 5 bases, V lost 3 bases, and 2 bases had no gene match. This CDR3 is 13 amino acids long. The germline gives CDR1 SGHAT, CDR2 FQDESV (reference sequence). CDR3 nucleotide sequence: TGTGCCAGCAGCTTGGACAGGGGTCACGAGCAGTACTTC. Its protein product is CASSLDRGHEQYF. Complete variable domain (other parts from reference TRBV11-1 and TRBJ2-7): EAEVAQSPRYKITEKSQAVAFWCDPISGHATLYWYRQILGQGPELLVQFQDESVVDDSQLPKDRFSAERLKGVDSTLKIQPAELGDSAMYLCASSLDRGHEQYFGPGTRLTVT.

The chain recombines TRBV9 with TRBJ2-7, with 7 bases fitting TRBD1. This CDR3 spans 15 amino acids. The ends lost 0 bases at V and 2 bases at J; junction bases unmatched: 5. Germline CDR1 is SGDLS and CDR2 is YYNGEE. For the CDR3, the DNA is TGTGCCAGCAGCGTAGAACTAGGGACAGCCTACGAGCAGTACTTC. It codes for CASSVELGTAYEQYF.

The V and J genes are TRBV5-6 and TRBJ1-1; 8 positions agree with TRBD1. Germline CDR1 is SGHDT and CDR2 is YYEEEE. The J segment lost 0 bases and the V segment lost 2 bases, leaving 9 bases of the junction unmatched. There are 17 residues in the CDR3. The CDR3 DNA sequence: TGTGCCAGCAGCTTACCGGGACAGGTCAACATGAACACTGAAGCTTTCTTT. This encodes CASSLPGQVNMNTEAFF.

Here the CDR3 DNA reads TGTGCCAGCAGCTTGGGCAGCTCTGGGGCCAACGTCCTGACTTTC. This codes for CASSLGSSGANVLTF. This chain uses TRBV11-2 with TRBJ2-6; D is unclear. The CDR3 is made up of 15 amino acids. Between the trimmed V and J ends, which lost 3 bases and 0 bases, there was a span of 6 bases. Per germline, CDR1 SGHAT and CDR2 FQNNGV.

The CDR3 loop reads CASSPSGSFGDTQYF. The CDR3 region has the DNA TGTGCCAGCAGTCCTAGCGGGAGCTTTGGAGATACGCAGTATTTT. V and J are TRBV9 and TRBJ2-3, with TRBD2 matching over 10 bases. Germline V gene lookup returns CDR1 SGDLS and CDR2 YYNGEE. Trimming at V came to 5 bases and at J to 5 bases, leaving 8 bases not matched to a gene. The CDR3 contains 15 residues.

The gene calls are TRBV28 and TRBJ2-1, with 13 bases fitting TRBD2. V was clipped by 5 bases and J by 7 bases; unmatched bases: 5. Looked up from germline, CDR1 is MDHEN and CDR2 is SYDVKM. The CDR3 is made up of 15 amino acids. The CDR3 here is CASSAGTSGKNEQFF. CDR3 in DNA: TGTGCCAGCAGTGCCGGGACTAGCGGGAAGAATGAGCAGTTCTTC.

This sequence joins TRBV10-3 and TRBJ2-6; 7 bases map to TRBD1. Losses at the gene ends were 3 bases for V and 1 base for J; bases not matched to a gene: 12. CDR1 is ENHRY and CDR2 is SYGVKD in the germline V gene. The CDR3 loop spans 19 amino acids. The CDR3 DNA is TGTGCCATCAGTGATGATTCCGGGACAGCGGTTTCTGGGGCCAACGTCCTGACTTTC. Residues: CAISDDSGTAVSGANVLTF.

V usage is TRBV4-3 and J usage is TRBJ1-6; no firm D call. V lost 1 base, J lost 14 bases, and 9 bases lay in between. This CDR3 is built from 12 residues. Per the germline V gene, CDR1 is LGHNA and CDR2 is YSLEER. The CDR3 loop reads CASSQASGTLHF. DNA of the CDR3: TGCGCCAGCAGCCAAGCATCAGGAACCCTCCACTTT.

The sample holds one count of this clone. The V and J genes are TRBV4-1 and TRBJ2-7; tentatively, D is TRBD2 (5 bases). CDR1 is MGHRA, CDR2 YSYEKL, per germline. CDR3 length equals 16 residues. V was cut by 3 bases and J by 2 bases, with 17 bases left in between. The CDR3 here is CASSQHYTRGPYEQYF. CDR3 nucleotide sequence: TGCGCCAGCAGCCAGCACTATACTAGAGGCCCCTACGAGCAGTACTTC.

The CDR3 DNA reads as TGTGCCAGCAGCTTCTCCATTAACAGCGAGCAGTACTTC. Translating gives CASSFSINSEQYF. The chain uses TRBV11-3 and TRBJ2-7, with D unclear. Trimming shortened V by 3 bases and J by 6 bases, and 12 bases separated the two germline ends. This CDR3 has 13 amino acids. Germline CDR1 is SGHNT and CDR2 is YENEEA.

This clone occurred a few times. V usage is TRBV7-6 and J usage is TRBJ2-5; maybe TRBD1 (6 bases). Trimming stripped 1 base from V and 5 bases from J, with 8 bases between. The germline CDR1 and CDR2 sequences are SGHVS and FNYEAQ. The CDR3 consists of 13 residues. CDR3 in DNA: TGTGCCAGCAGCTTAGGGGGGCACGAGACCCAGTACTTC. This codes for CASSLGGHETQYF.

The chain links TRBV10-3 to TRBJ1-2, with 7 bases lining up with TRBD1. The V segment lost 10 bases and the J segment 0 bases; nucleotides outside the gene matches: 14. CDR1 is ENHRY, CDR2 SYGVKD, per germline. There are 16 residues in the CDR3. This CDR3 is CATHQTGTVSNYGYTF. In nucleotides, the CDR3 is TGTGCCACTCACCAAACCGGGACAGTTTCTAACTATGGCTACACCTTC.

This chain uses TRBV4-3 with TRBJ2-7; TRBD2 is a possible D gene (5 bases). Germline V gene data show CDR1 as LGHNA and CDR2 as YSLEER. The CDR3 is 16 amino acids. Deletions cut 0 bases from V and 3 bases from J, with 15 bases between. Here the CDR3 DNA reads TGCGCCAGCAGCCAAGATCTTCGGGGAGTCAACTACGAGCAGTACTTC. Its translation: CASSQDLRGVNYEQYF.

The V call is TRBV4-3, the J call TRBJ1-1; D ambiguous. The CDR3 is 15 residues long. CDR1 is LGHNA and CDR2 is YSLEER in the germline V gene. Trimming took off 0 bases at V and 5 bases at J, with 13 bases between the two ends. Here the CDR3 reads CASSQDLRVGTEAFF. In DNA, the CDR3 is TGCGCCAGCAGCCAAGATCTGAGGGTGGGAACTGAAGCTTTCTTT.

The chain carries TRBV5-1 and TRBJ2-7; no reliable D call. The CDR3 has 13 amino acids. The V end was cut by 0 bases, the J end by 1 base, with 5 bases between. The germline V gene encodes CDR1 SGHRS and CDR2 YFSETQ. The CDR3 region has the DNA TGCGCCAGCAGCTTGGAGACATCCTACGAGCAGTACTTC. Its protein product is CASSLETSYEQYF.

This rearrangement joins TRBV14 to TRBJ1-4; D uncertain. Germline CDR1 and CDR2: SGHDN and FVKESK. The CDR3 runs to 12 residues. The V end was cut by 1 base, the J end by 8 bases, with 5 bases between. In nucleotides, the CDR3 is TGTGCCAGCAGCCAAGTGAGGGAAAAACTGTTTTTT. Protein product: CASSQVREKLFF.

The CDR3 DNA sequence: TGTGCCAGCTCACGGTCGGGACAGGGAAACTATGGCTACACCTTC. Amino acids: CASSRSGQGNYGYTF. The chain employs TRBV18 and TRBJ1-2; the match to TRBD1 covers 9 bases. Losses at the gene ends were 4 bases for V and 2 bases for J; bases not matched to a gene: 5. The CDR3 runs 15 residues. CDR1 is KGHSH, CDR2 LQKENI, per germline.

The CDR3 protein is CASSRSRYEQYF. The CDR3 DNA reads TGCGCCAGCAGCAGATCTAGATACGAGCAGTACTTC. V usage is TRBV5-1 and J usage is TRBJ2-7; D not certain. Germline V gene lookup returns CDR1 SGHRS and CDR2 YFSETQ. V shed 4 bases and J shed 4 bases, with 9 bases lying between them. The CDR3 totals 12 residues.

This chain joins TRBV4-1 and TRBJ2-7; D may be TRBD1 (5 bases). The CDR3 covers 13 residues. Germline assignment: CDR1 MGHRA and CDR2 YSYEKL. Trimming stripped 3 bases from V and 2 bases from J, with 8 bases between. CDR3 region: CASSQGPTYEQYF. Here the CDR3 DNA reads TGCGCCAGCAGCCAGGGGCCAACCTACGAGCAGTACTTC.

This sequence joins TRBV5-1 and TRBJ2-5; TRBD1 agrees at 9 bases. The DNA end favors TRBJ2-7, so the J call may be wrong. Germline lookup yields CDR1 SGHRS and CDR2 YFSETQ. The CDR3 runs 15 residues. DNA for the CDR3: TGCGCCAGCAGCTTGCGGGGACAGGGTAGTCACGAGCAGTACTTC. It encodes CASSLRGQGSHEQYF.